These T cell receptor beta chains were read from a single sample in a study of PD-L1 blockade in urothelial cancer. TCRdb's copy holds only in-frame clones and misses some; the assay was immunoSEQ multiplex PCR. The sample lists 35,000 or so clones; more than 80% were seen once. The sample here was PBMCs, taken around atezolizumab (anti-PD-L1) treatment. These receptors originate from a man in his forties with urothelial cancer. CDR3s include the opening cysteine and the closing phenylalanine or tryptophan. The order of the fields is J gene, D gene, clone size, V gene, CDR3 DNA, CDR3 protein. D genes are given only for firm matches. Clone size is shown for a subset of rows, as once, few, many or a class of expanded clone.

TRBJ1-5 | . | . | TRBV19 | TGTGCCAGCAACAGACAGGTAACGGAGCAGCCCCAGCATTTT | CASNRQVTEQPQHF
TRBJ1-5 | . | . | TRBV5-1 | TGCGCCAGCAGCTTGGGGCCCGGGGACACACCCGGGGATCCCCAGCATTTT | CASSLGPGDTPGDPQHF
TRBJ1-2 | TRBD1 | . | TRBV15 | TGTGCCACCAGCAGAGCGCAGGGGGTTTACTATGGCTACACCTTC | CATSRAQGVYYGYTF
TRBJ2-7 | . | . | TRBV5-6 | TGTGCCAGCAGCTCAGGGGTTCCCTTGAGCTACGAGCAGTACTTC | CASSSGVPLSYEQYF
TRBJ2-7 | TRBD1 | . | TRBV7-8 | TGTGCCAGCAGCCCGGGACAGGGTGTCAACGAGCAGTACTTC | CASSPGQGVNEQYF
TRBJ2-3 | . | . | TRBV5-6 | TGTGCCAGCAGCTCAAAAATCACGGGACTCAACACAGATACGCAGTATTTT | CASSSKITGLNTDTQYF
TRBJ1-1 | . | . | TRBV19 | TGTGCCAGTAGTATCCTGGGCAACACTGAAGCTTTCTTT | CASSILGNTEAFF
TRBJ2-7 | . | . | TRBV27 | TGTGCCAGCCAACCGGGGGGCCGGGACGAGCAGTACTTC | CASQPGGRDEQYF
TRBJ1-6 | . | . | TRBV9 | TGTGCCAGCAGCGACACAGGGCGCCTCCACTTT | CASSDTGRLHF
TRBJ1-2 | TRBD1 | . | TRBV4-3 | TGCGCCAGCAGCCAAGAAGGGGGCGGGACAGGCTTATCGGGAAACTATGGCTACACCTTC | CASSQEGGGTGLSGNYGYTF
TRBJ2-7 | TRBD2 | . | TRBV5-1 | TGCGCCAGCAGCTTACCGGGACTAGGGTATCACGAGCAGTACTTC | CASSLPGLGYHEQYF
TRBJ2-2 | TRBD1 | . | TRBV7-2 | TGTGCCAGCAGCCACAGGGGCACCGGGGAGCTGTTTTTT | CASSHRGTGELFF
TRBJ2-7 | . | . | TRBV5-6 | TGTGCCAGCAGCTCGACGGGATACGAGCAGTACTTC | CASSSTGYEQYF
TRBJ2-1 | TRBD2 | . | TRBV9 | TGTGCCAGCAGCGTCGGACTAGCGGGAGAGTACAATGAGCAGTTCTTC | CASSVGLAGEYNEQFF
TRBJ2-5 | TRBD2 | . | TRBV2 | TGTGCCAGCACCTCGGGACTAGCGGGCCAAGAGACCCAGTACTTC | CASTSGLAGQETQYF
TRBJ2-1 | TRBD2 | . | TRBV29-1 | TGCAGCGTTGAGGGAGCTAGCGGGAGGGCCAATGAGCAGTTCTTC | CSVEGASGRANEQFF
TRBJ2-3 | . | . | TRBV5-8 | TGTGCCAGCAGCAGGCAAGGATGGGGGGAGCAGTATTTT | CASSRQGWGEQYF
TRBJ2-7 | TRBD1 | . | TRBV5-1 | TGCGCCAGCAGCTTGGAAGGGGGCCGATACTACGAGCAGTACTTC | CASSLEGGRYYEQYF
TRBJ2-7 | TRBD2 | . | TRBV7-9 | TGTGCCAGCAGCTCTACTAGCGGGGGCCCTCTTGCCGAGCAGTACTTC | CASSSTSGGPLAEQYF
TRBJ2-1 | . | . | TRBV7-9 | TGTGCCAGCAGCCAATCTAGCGTTGAGCAGTTCTTC | CASSQSSVEQFF
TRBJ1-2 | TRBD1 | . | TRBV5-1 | TGCGCCAGCAGCTGGGGGACAGGGAGTTCTGGCTACACCTTC | CASSWGTGSSGYTF
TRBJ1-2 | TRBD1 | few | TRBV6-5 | TGTGCCATCAAGACAGGGGATGGGACTTTAGGCTACACCTTC | CAIKTGDGTLGYTF
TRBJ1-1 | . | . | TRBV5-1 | TGCGCCAGCAGCCCTCTTCAGGGGAACACTGAAGCTTTCTTT | CASSPLQGNTEAFF
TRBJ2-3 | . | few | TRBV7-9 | TGTGCCCTCTCCCATACGCAGTATTTT | CALSHTQYF
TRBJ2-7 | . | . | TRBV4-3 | TGCGCCAGCAGCCAAGATCCGGGCAGGGGTTACGAGCAGTACTTC | CASSQDPGRGYEQYF
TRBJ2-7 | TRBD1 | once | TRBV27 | TGTGCCAGCAGTTTTTTCATGGCCTCCACCGGGACAGTCGGATATCCGGCCTACGAGCAGTACTTC | CASSFFMASTGTVGYPAYEQYF
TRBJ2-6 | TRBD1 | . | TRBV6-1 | TGTGCCAGCACGGACAGGGGCTCTGGGGCCAACGTCCTGACTTTC | CASTDRGSGANVLTF
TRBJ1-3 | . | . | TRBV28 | TGTGCCAGCAGTACAAACAGAAACACCATATATTTT | CASSTNRNTIYF
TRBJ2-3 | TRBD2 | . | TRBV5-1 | TGCGCCAGCACCATATTAGCGGGAGGGCCGGATACGCAGTATTTT | CASTILAGGPDTQYF
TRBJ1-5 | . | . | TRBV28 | TGTGCCAGCACCGTGACAGGCAATCAGCCCCAGCATTTT | CASTVTGNQPQHF
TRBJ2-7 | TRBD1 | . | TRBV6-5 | TGTGCCAGCAGTTACTCGGCGGGACAGGGGCTCCACGAGCAGTACTTC | CASSYSAGQGLHEQYF
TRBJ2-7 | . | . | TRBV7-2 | TGTGCCAGCAGCTTGCCGGAGCCTTCCTCGTATGGGCAGTACTTC | CASSLPEPSSYGQYF
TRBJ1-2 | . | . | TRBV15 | TGTGCCACCAGCAGAGACAGGGTTAACTATGGCTACACCTTC | CATSRDRVNYGYTF
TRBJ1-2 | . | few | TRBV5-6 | TGTGCCAGCAGCTTGATTGCCAGATTCTACTATGGCTACACCTTC | CASSLIARFYYGYTF
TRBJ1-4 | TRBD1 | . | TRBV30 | TGTGCCTTGTCACCGGGACAGGGCAATGAAAAACTGTTTTTT | CALSPGQGNEKLFF
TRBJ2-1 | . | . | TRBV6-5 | TGTGCCAGCAGTTACTCCCCCCTAGGCAATGAGCAGTTCTTC | CASSYSPLGNEQFF
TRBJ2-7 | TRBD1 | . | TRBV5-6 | TGTGCCAGCAGCTTCTATCCACCGGACAGGGCTTCCTACGAGCAGTACTTC | CASSFYPPDRASYEQYF
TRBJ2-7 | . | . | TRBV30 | TGTGCCTGGAGTGAAGCCTGGCAGGGGTACGAGCAGTACTTC | CAWSEAWQGYEQYF
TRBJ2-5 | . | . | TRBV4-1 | TGCGCCAGCAGCCAAGGGAGGGGGGGACGGCGAGAAGAGACCCAGTACTTC | CASSQGRGGRREETQYF
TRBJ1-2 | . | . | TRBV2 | TGTGCCAGCAAGGGGAATAACTATGGCTACACCTTC | CASKGNNYGYTF
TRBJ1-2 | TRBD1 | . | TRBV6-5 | TGTGCCAGCAGTTCCACCGGGACAGGGGGAGTGGGCTACACCTTC | CASSSTGTGGVGYTF
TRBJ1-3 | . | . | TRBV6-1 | TGTGCCAGCAGTGGCAGGGAACCAGGAAACACCATATATTTT | CASSGREPGNTIYF
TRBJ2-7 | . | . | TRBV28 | TGTGCCAGCACCCTAACTAGAGGGGGCGAGCAGTACTTC | CASTLTRGGEQYF
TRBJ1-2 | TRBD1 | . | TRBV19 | TGTGCCAGTACAAACAGGGGCGATAACTATGGCTACACCTTC | CASTNRGDNYGYTF
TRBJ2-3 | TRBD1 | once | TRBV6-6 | TGTGCCAGCAGTCCCGGGACAGGGTCAGATACGCAGTATTTT | CASSPGTGSDTQYF
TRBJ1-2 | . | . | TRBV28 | TGTGCCAGCAGGGTTTCAGGGGCCAGCTATGGCTACACCTTC | CASRVSGASYGYTF
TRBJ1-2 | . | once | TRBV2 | TGTGCCAGCAGTAGAATTACTGCCCGGGGGAAGGGCTACACCTTC | CASSRITARGKGYTF
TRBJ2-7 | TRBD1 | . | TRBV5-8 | TGTGCCAGCAGCCGGGACAGGGCTGCTGGGGAGCAGTACTTC | CASSRDRAAGEQYF
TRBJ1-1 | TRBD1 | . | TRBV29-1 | TGCAGCGTTCGGACAGGGACGGCCAACACTGAAGCTTTCTTT | CSVRTGTANTEAFF